This entry describes one T cell receptor (beta chain). Its target is not known. This sample also contains other DNA sequences that code for the same CDR3. The germline V gene has CDR1 MNHEY and CDR2 SMNVEV (reference sequence). The CDR3 is made up of 13 amino acids. V was clipped by 5 bases and J by 1 base, with 6 bases between them. This entry comes from a study of shared clonotypes between healthy human individuals. Whole-study findings and limits: Clonotype sharing across donors was expected to vary with sequencing depth.

CD45RO-negative, CCR7-positively selected cells formed the naive CD8 fraction, excluding terminally differentiated effector memory CD45RA+ cells. The data were produced by immunoSEQ multiplex PCR, yet TCRdb's version contains in-frame clones alone and is incomplete. The sample consists of some 1,900,000 clones, about 95% of them appearing once. The sequenced sample consisted of naive CD8+ T cells sorted from blood. The V call is TRBV27, the J call TRBJ2-1, with D uncertain. The TCR was taken from a man aged 18 to 35 in good health. The CDR3 protein is CASSQVSYNEQFF. CDR3 DNA: TGTGCCAGCAGTCAGGTATCCTACAATGAGCAGTTCTTC.